This TCR beta chain was captured in a study of a mutant IDH1 vaccine in newly diagnosed glioma. A remark on this clone: What it recognizes is unknown.

Per the germline V gene, CDR1 is SGHRS and CDR2 is YFSETQ. Trimming took 1 base from V and 3 from J, leaving 13 bases between them. The CDR3 totals 15 residues. Clones were sequenced by immunoSEQ multiplex PCR, and TCRdb holds only the in-frame ones, with some missing. The data hold 35,000 to 45,000 clones, with roughly nine tenths observed a single time. The time point is: week 35, safety follow-up. One vaccine dose held 300 ug of mutant IDH1 20-mer peptide and came with topical imiquimod. This rearrangement joins TRBV5-1 to TRBJ2-5; D might be TRBD1 or TRBD2, each matching 6 bases. The receptor was isolated from a man aged 35 to 55 with glioma. The sequences come from PBMCs, collected from a glioma patient whose treatment included an IDH1 peptide vaccine. The chain's CDR3 is CASSLTGGGEETQYF. Here the CDR3 DNA reads TGCGCCAGCAGCTTGACCGGAGGGGGTGAAGAGACCCAGTACTTC.